Shown below are 21 T cell receptor beta chains from a single sample sequenced in a study of molecular identifiers for immune sequencing clone quantification. TCRdb recomputed calls from the PCR reads with MiXCR, one row per CDR3 protein. This table holds around 460,000 distinct CDR3 sequences, roughly 23% found once. Material: naive CD8+ T cells from blood, with Jurkat cell RNA spiked in. Subset: FACS-sorted CD8+CD4-CCR7+CD45RA+ naive T cells. All receptors come from a human donor in good health. Some libraries in this study had Jurkat cell RNA spiked in.

The rearrangement links TRBV27 to TRBJ1-1; 7 bases are shared with TRBD1. The CDR3 is made up of 15 amino acids. The V and J ends lost 3 bases and 5 bases, in that order; junction bases with no gene match: 9. Per germline, CDR1 MNHEY and CDR2 SMNVEV (reference sequence). CDR3 nucleotides: TGTGCCAGCAGTTTCTCAGGGGGACTAGGAACTGAAGCTTTCTTT. It yields the protein CASSFSGGLGTEAFF.

The chain employs TRBV19 and TRBJ2-3; 11 bases are a match to TRBD1. CDR1 LNHDA and CDR2 SQIVND come from the germline V gene (reference sequence). CDR3 size: 14 residues. The junction had 1 base not matched to a gene; V was cut back by 5 bases and J by 3 bases. This chain's CDR3 is CASSGDRGTDTQYF. CDR3 in DNA: TGTGCCAGTAGTGGGGACAGGGGGACAGATACGCAGTATTTT.

In this sample, this clonotype turned up a few times. The chain carries TRBV20-1 and TRBJ2-3; 11 bases agree with TRBD2. CDR3 length: 16 amino acids. Unmatched junction bases numbered 10, after V lost 3 bases and J lost 5 bases. CDR1 and CDR2 from the germline V gene are DFQATT and SNEGSKA (reference sequence). The CDR3, as DNA: TGCAGTGCTAGGGGTCTTAGCGGGGGGGCGAAAGATACGCAGTATTTT. The encoded protein is CSARGLSGGAKDTQYF.

This clonotype appeared many times. The J gene is TRBJ1-5, the V gene TRBV6-5, with D possibly being TRBD1 (6 bases). The CDR3 spans 15 residues. Germline CDR1 is MNHEY and CDR2 is SVGAGI. V lost 6 bases, J lost 1 base, and 13 bases lay in between. The CDR3 is CASSRVRGSNQPQHF. The CDR3 DNA reads TGTGCCAGCAGCCGGGTGAGGGGGAGCAATCAGCCCCAGCATTTT.

The genes are TRBV27 and TRBJ2-7; perhaps TRBD1 as D (5 bases). Germline-derived CDR1 and CDR2 are MNHEY and SMNVEV (reference sequence). Trimming pared 3 bases from V and 2 bases from J, leaving 11 bases between. The CDR3 has 14 amino acids. Here the CDR3 reads CASSLGQETYEQYF. The CDR3 DNA reads TGTGCCAGCAGTTTGGGGCAGGAGACCTACGAGCAGTACTTC.

This clonotype was seen many times. This sequence joins TRBV12-5 and TRBJ1-5; D is unclear. Germline CDR1 is LGHNT and CDR2 is FRNRAP. The CDR3 spans 17 residues. Trimming took off 1 base at V and 5 bases at J, with 18 bases between the two ends. CDR3 region: CASGLGRGGQFHQPQHF. CDR3 in DNA: TGTGCTAGTGGTTTGGGACGAGGAGGGCAGTTCCATCAGCCCCAGCATTTT.

This clonotype has ten or more counts. The chain is built from TRBV12-3 or TRBV12-4 and TRBJ2-7, with 7 positions matching TRBD1. With V trimmed by 6 bases and J by 4 bases, 3 bases remained unmatched. The CDR3 has 12 residues. For the CDR3, the DNA is TGTGCCAGCAGCCCGGGACAGTACGAGCAGTACTTC. Amino acid sequence: CASSPGQYEQYF.

This clonotype was recorded once. The conserved final phenylalanine or tryptophan is absent from the CDR3, which likely points to a read error. V usage is TRBV24-1 and J usage is TRBJ2-2; TRBD1 is a possible D gene (5 bases). The CDR3 covers 14 residues. CDR1 and CDR2 from the germline V gene are KGHDR and SFDVKD. The V end was cut by 0 bases, the J end by 6 bases, with 7 bases between. The DNA of the CDR3 is TGTGCCACCAGTGATTTGCCCAGGGCCGGGGAGCTGTTTCTT. It specifies CATSDLPRAGELFL.

In its sample, this clonotype was seen many times. The chain couples TRBV7-9 to TRBJ1-1; D unclear. V shed 1 base and J shed 9 bases, with 9 bases lying between them. Germline V gene data show CDR1 as SEHNR and CDR2 as FQNEAQ (reference sequence). The CDR3 spans 12 residues. CDR3 in amino acids: CASSLDPWKAFF. The CDR3 nucleotides read TGTGCCAGCAGCTTAGACCCGTGGAAAGCTTTCTTT.

This sequence joins TRBV12-3 or TRBV12-4 and TRBJ1-1; 7 bases match TRBD1. The V gene end was trimmed by 7 bases and the J gene end by 1 base; junction bases not matched to a gene: 9. The CDR3 covers 15 residues. The CDR3 loop is CASIPTGSGNTEAFF. The DNA for the CDR3 is TGTGCCAGCATCCCGACAGGGTCGGGGAACACTGAAGCTTTCTTT.

This clonotype occurred a few times. The J gene is TRBJ2-7, the V gene TRBV7-2, with TRBD2 matching over 10 bases. Germline loops: CDR1 SGHTA, CDR2 FQGNSA. V gave up 5 bases and J gave up 7 bases; unmatched junction bases: 5. The CDR3 consists of 13 residues. The CDR3: CASSTGLAREQYF. In DNA form, the CDR3 reads TGTGCCAGCAGCACGGGACTAGCGAGGGAGCAGTACTTC.

This clonotype was detected a few times. The V and J genes are TRBV30 and TRBJ1-4, with a possible D match to TRBD1 (5 bases). Trimming shortened V by 4 bases and J by 7 bases, and 10 bases separated the two germline ends. From germline, CDR1 is GTSNPN and CDR2 SVGIG (reference sequence). The length of the CDR3 is 12 residues. CDR3 region: CAWNYGAEKLFF. The CDR3 nucleotides read TGTGCCTGGAATTACGGGGCTGAAAAACTGTTTTTT.

This clonotype was recorded at least ten times. The chain uses TRBV27 and TRBJ2-3, with D unclear. V lost 7 bases and J lost 1, with 15 bases in between. This CDR3 has 15 amino acids. CDR1 is MNHEY and CDR2 is SMNVEV in the germline V gene (reference sequence). CDR3 sequence reads: CASTPLPIGTDTQYF. The CDR3 nucleotides are TGTGCCAGCACCCCGCTACCGATCGGCACAGATACGCAGTATTTT.

The J gene is TRBJ2-1, the V gene TRBV12-3 or TRBV12-4; TRBD2 matches at 10 bases. V was clipped by 3 bases and J by 5 bases; unmatched bases: 4. The CDR3 length is 15 residues. The CDR3 is CASSFSGGLNNEQFF. Here the CDR3 DNA reads TGTGCCAGCAGTTTTAGCGGGGGGCTAAACAATGAGCAGTTCTTC.

This clonotype was found a few times. The chain is built from TRBV27 and TRBJ2-7; D uncertain. Germline V gene data show CDR1 as MNHEY and CDR2 as SMNVEV (reference sequence). This CDR3 is 13 amino acids long. Trimming took 6 bases from V and 2 from J, leaving 11 bases between them. The CDR3 DNA is TGTGCCAGCAGCTCCCGGGCGACCTACGAGCAGTACTTC. Translating it yields CASSSRATYEQYF.

The chain is built from TRBV15 and TRBJ1-3; 9 positions agree with TRBD1. This CDR3 is built from 16 residues. The trim removed 4 bases at V and 0 bases at J, leaving 4 bases unmatched. Per the germline V gene, CDR1 is LNHNV and CDR2 is YYDKDF (reference sequence). This CDR3 is CATSTYRGLSGNTIYF. In nucleotides, the CDR3 is TGTGCCACCAGCACATACAGGGGGCTCTCTGGAAACACCATATATTTT. Together with reference TRBV15 and TRBJ1-3, the CDR3 gives the full variable domain: DAMVIQNPRYQVTQFGKPVTLSCSQTLNHNVMYWYQQKSSQAPKLLFHYYDKDFNNEADTPDNFQSRRPNTSFCFLDIRSPGLGDTAMYLCATSTYRGLSGNTIYFGEGSWLTVV.

This clonotype showed up many times. The chain is built from TRBV28 and TRBJ2-3, with TRBD2 matching 11 bases. The germline gives CDR1 MDHEN, CDR2 SYDVKM. CDR3 length: 17 amino acids. V lost 4 bases, J lost 3 bases, and 9 bases stayed unmatched. Here the CDR3 DNA reads TGTGCCAGCAGTTCCATTGCTAGCGGGAGGACGACAGATACGCAGTATTTT. Amino acid sequence: CASSSIASGRTTDTQYF.

This clonotype occurred a few times. This sequence joins TRBV2 and TRBJ2-2; D unresolved. With 0 bases removed from V and 4 bases from J, the gap between germline ends came to 9 bases. Germline CDR1 and CDR2: SNHLY and FYNNEI. The CDR3 contains 15 residues. CDR3 in amino acids: CASSEAEVLTGELFF. The CDR3 DNA is TGTGCCAGCAGTGAAGCCGAGGTACTCACCGGGGAGCTGTTTTTT. Supplemented by reference TRBV2 and TRBJ2-2, the full variable domain reads EPEVTQTPSHQVTQMGQEVILRCVPISNHLYFYWYRQILGQKVEFLVSFYNNEISEKSEIFDDQFSVERPDGSNFTLKIRSTKLEDSAMYFCASSEAEVLTGELFFGEGSRLTVL.

A note on this clonotype: This could be a read error, since a much larger clone is one nucleotide away. CDR3 region: CASSPGSGNTEAFF. The CDR3 coding sequence is TGTGCCAGCAGTCCCGGTTCAGGGAACACTGAAGCTTTCTTT. The chain links TRBV6-5 to TRBJ1-1; D is unclear. The V gene's germline CDR1 is MNHEY and CDR2 SVGAGI. The CDR3 totals 14 residues. The V end lost 5 bases, the J end lost 1 base, and 11 bases lay between the germline ends.

This clonotype was seen repeatedly, ten times or more. The rearrangement joins TRBV19 to TRBJ2-6; 8 bases align to TRBD1. The CDR3 totals 14 residues. CDR1 and CDR2 from the germline V gene are LNHDA and SQIVND (reference sequence). The trim removed 3 bases at V and 7 bases at J, leaving 2 bases unmatched. CDR3: CASSIRGQANVLTF. In nucleotides, the CDR3 is TGTGCCAGTAGTATCAGGGGGCAAGCCAACGTCCTGACTTTC.

Of note for this clonotype: A read error may explain this, as a much larger clone is one base away. This rearrangement joins TRBV30 to TRBJ1-4; D gene unclear. CDR3 length: 12 amino acids. Germline V CDR1 and CDR2: GTSNPN, SVGIG (reference sequence). Trimming cost V 2 bases and J 6 bases, with 7 bases left between them. The CDR3 here is CAWSPMDEKLFF. The CDR3, as DNA: TGTGCCTGGAGTCCTATGGATGAAAAACTGTTTTTT.